This T cell receptor (beta chain) is drawn from a study of T cells in women clearing cervical HPV infection (dated by TCRdb to between 2018 and 2020). Concerning the study at large: Cases were about 25 women with histologically confirmed HPV16-related CIN3 or worse, including a couple of invasive cancers. Blood from cases was collected at the visit at which the lesion was first identified, whereas blood from controls was collected once infection was no longer detected. In the parent cohort, some 10,000 women aged 18 or older were enrolled in Guanacaste, Costa Rica, during about 1993 to 1995 and then followed for less than 8 years. For cases, a median interval of 149 days, with an interquartile range of 90 to 200 days, was observed between lesion detection and blood sampling. Cases and controls were matched on age within five years and on year of sample collection. Controls were approximately 25 women whose single incident HPV16 infection cleared within 12 months without precancer or cancer developing. Cases had a median age of approximately 35 years compared with approximately 41 for controls, and baseline characteristics showed no significant differences between the groups. Since HLA typing was available for only a few women, HLA type could not be ruled out as a confounder. This exploratory proof-of-principle case-control study, nested within the Guanacaste HPV Natural History Study in Costa Rica, compared TCR repertoires among women with different cervical HPV16 outcomes. Five blinded duplicates per group were added as quality controls, so that about 60 samples were obtained: 50 or so participants and 10 replicates.

In the case of this clone: What this receptor recognizes is not known. The read stops 3 residues short of the end of the CDR3; the missing end is completed from the germline J gene.

Every participant had a single incident cervical HPV16 infection, and prevalent HPV16 infections were excluded. Cervical HPV DNA was detected by MY09/MY11 PCR, and genotyping was performed by dot-blot hybridization. Roughly 15 mL of heparinized blood were centrifuged, and the buffy coat was aliquoted, frozen at -30°C, then stored at -80°C. QIAGEN kits were used to extract genomic DNA from the buffy coat specimens. TCR beta CDR3 regions were amplified by multiplex PCR from an average of about 1,100 ng genomic DNA per sample using the immunoSEQ assay. The assay corrected primer bias using a complete synthetic TCR repertoire to establish an amplification baseline. The amplicons were sequenced using the Illumina platform. As for the original processing: Sequences were error-corrected by clustering with frequency ratios and a modified nearest-neighbor algorithm, then analyzed in the immunoSEQ Analyzer with IMGT gene definitions. TCR richness and evenness were averaged over 20 rarefaction repeats at each rarefaction depth, excluding samples with fewer sequences than the depth. Wilcoxon rank sum tests with FDR correction were used to compare V, D and J gene relative abundances between the groups. For the blinded duplicates, the intraclass correlation was roughly 96% for TCR richness and averaged approximately 76% across about 64 gene segments. This immuneACCESS table, as held by TCRdb, lists in-frame sequences with V and J called but not all clones. Of the missing ones, under half trace to an unresolved V gene in checked studies; the others have no known cause. V, J and clone size derive from that table, while D and trimming were established from the DNA sequence. The sample's table lists a count of 30,000 or so clones. Clones ranked in the top ten supply 3.5% of the sample.

What the study reported, not specific to this receptor: Because the number of T cells in each sample was unknown, differences in richness could reflect differing T-cell content rather than repertoire biology. Whether associations preceded infection or resulted from infection could not be shown with the cross-sectional design, and effector/memory subsets and HPV-specific T cells were not isolated. Cases had lower TRBV6-7 relative abundance than controls (approximately 0.1% versus 0.16%; Bonferroni P = 0.0008). TCR repertoire richness was significantly higher in CIN3+ cases than in controls across sequencing depths, while evenness did not differ. Random forest classifiers that combined richness and V gene abundances separated cases from controls with an estimated AUC of less than 0.85.

V and J lose 3 bases and 4 bases, and a span of 13 bases separates them. The CDR3 covers 14 residues, taking in both the cysteine and the phenylalanine. The DNA shown is the part of the CDR3 that was read: 33 bases, in frame from base 1. Looking up the germline V gene (reference sequence) yields CDR1 SGHNT and CDR2 YYREEE. The TCR was taken from a woman aged 18 to 75 with a cervical HPV16 infection that either progressed to CIN3+ or cleared (not recorded which). Sequencing was carried out using blood buffy coat. In this chain, TRBV5-4 is recombined with TRBJ1-1; a tentative D call is TRBD1 (6 bases match). This receptor has the CDR3 CASSYDRSRTEAFF. CDR3 DNA (partial): TGTGCCAGCAGCTATGACAGGTCCCGCACTGAA.